These 14 T cell receptor beta chains were sequenced from one sample in a study of regulatory T cells in long-lasting Graves disease. Relying on iRepertoire HTBI primers and Arm-PCR of CDR3 regions, the team built TCR beta libraries. TCRdb independently ran MiXCR on the multiplex PCR reads; one entry per CDR3 protein. The table has some 330,000 distinct CDR3 sequences, about 23% seen once. Time point: persistent/refractory GD, antithyroid drugs over 5 years with positive TRAb. RNA extracted from PBMCs served as the sequencing template. The source material was peripheral blood mononuclear cells (PBMCs), sampled when the disease was refractory, from a patient treated with antithyroid drugs. These receptors all stem from a woman aged 40 to 50 with Graves disease.

As to this clonotype: A read error is possible here, since a much larger clone lies one base away. The chain links TRBV11-2 to TRBJ1-5, with D unclear. CDR3 length equals 14 residues. The V end lost 5 bases, the J end lost 9 bases, and 17 bases lay between the germline ends. CDR1 and CDR2 (germline): SGHAT, FQNNGV. CDR3 amino acids: CASSPGAGIRPQHF. CDR3 nucleotides: TGTGCCAGCAGCCCCGGTGCCGGCATTCGGCCCCAGCATTTT. The full variable domain, rest sourced from reference TRBV11-2 and TRBJ1-5, is EAGVAQSPRYKIIEKRQSVAFWCNPISGHATLYWYQQILGQGPKLLIQFQNNGVVDDSQLPKDRFSAERLKGVDSTLKIQPAKLEDSAVYLCASSPGAGIRPQHFGDGTRLSIL.

The sample holds a few counts of this clonotype. This rearrangement joins TRBV5-1 to TRBJ1-4; 9 bases agree with TRBD1. CDR1 SGHRS and CDR2 YFSETQ come from the germline V gene. This CDR3 has 16 amino acids. With V trimmed by 4 bases and J by 5 bases, 9 bases remained unmatched. The CDR3 DNA reads as TGCGCCAGCAGCCTGAGCACAGGGGGCCTCAATGAAAAACTGTTTTTT. Residues: CASSLSTGGLNEKLFF.

The table lists this clonotype with many counts. This chain connects TRBV5-5 to TRBJ1-1; D gene ambiguous. CDR1 is SGHKS and CDR2 is YYEKEE in the germline V gene (reference sequence). The CDR3 sequence is 15 residues long. Deletions cut 1 base from V and 2 bases from J, with 12 bases between. The CDR3 spells CASSLFGYLNTEAFF. CDR3 nucleotide sequence: TGTGCCAGCAGCTTGTTTGGTTATTTAAACACTGAAGCTTTCTTT.

The chain links TRBV10-3 to TRBJ2-5; D remains unclear. V gave up 2 bases and J gave up 1 base, with 5 bases separating them. This CDR3 has 13 amino acids. From germline, CDR1 is ENHRY and CDR2 SYGVKD. This chain's CDR3 is CAISERVQETQYF. The DNA for the CDR3 is TGTGCCATCAGTGAGAGGGTCCAAGAGACCCAGTACTTC.

The chain couples TRBV7-9 to TRBJ1-3; 7 bases match TRBD1. Germline assignment: CDR1 SEHNR and CDR2 FQNEAQ (reference sequence). This CDR3 has 17 amino acids. The trim removed 3 bases at V and 0 bases at J, leaving 8 bases unmatched. CDR3 DNA sequence: TGTGCCAGCAGCTTCCATGCCGACAGGGTCTCTGGAAACACCATATATTTT. Translating gives CASSFHADRVSGNTIYF.

Only a few counts were recorded for this clonotype. The chain has TRBV5-4 and TRBJ2-7, with D tentatively TRBD1 or TRBD2 (5 bases each). The germline V gene has CDR1 SGHNT and CDR2 YYREEE (reference sequence). V was pared by 6 bases and J by 3 bases, with 16 bases between. The CDR3 has 14 residues. In DNA, the CDR3 is TGTGCCAGCACCAAGGGGAGTGGGGACTACGAGCAGTACTTC. It codes for CASTKGSGDYEQYF.

This clonotype was picked up a small number of times. V gene TRBV20-1 combines with J gene TRBJ1-1; unclear D gene. Germline CDR1 reads DFQATT; CDR2 reads SNEGSKA (reference sequence). The CDR3 has 12 residues. Trimming removed 8 bases from V and 6 bases from J, with 16 bases in between. CDR3 residues: CSPQAGLPEAFF. The CDR3 DNA is TGCAGTCCTCAAGCAGGATTACCTGAAGCTTTCTTT.

This clonotype was recorded at least ten times. The V call is TRBV11-1, the J call TRBJ2-7, with 7 bases matching TRBD1. With V trimmed by 3 bases and J by 0 bases, 5 bases remained unmatched. CDR1 is SGHAT, CDR2 FQDESV, per germline (reference sequence). The CDR3 consists of 15 residues. The CDR3 nucleotides are TGTGCCAGCAGCTTTAAGACAGGGAGCTCCTACGAGCAGTACTTC. Translating it yields CASSFKTGSSYEQYF.

The gene calls are TRBV7-3 and TRBJ1-1; D might be TRBD1 (5 bases). Germline V gene data show CDR1 as SGHTA and CDR2 as FQGTGA. V lost 4 bases and J 6 bases, leaving 12 bases between the germline ends. The CDR3 extends over 13 amino acids. CDR3 nucleotides: TGTGCCAGCAGCTCCCAGGGTAACTCTGAAGCTTTCTTT. Amino acids: CASSSQGNSEAFF.

The rearrangement uses TRBV7-2 and TRBJ2-4; weak D call: TRBD2 (5 bases). Germline V lookup: CDR1 SGHTA, CDR2 FQGNSA. The CDR3 is 12 residues long. V was shortened by 3 bases and J by 13 bases, with 13 bases between the two germline ends. The CDR3 spells CASSFAAREQYF. CDR3 in DNA: TGTGCCAGCAGCTTCGCAGCGAGGGAGCAGTACTTC.

The DNA of the CDR3 is TGCGCCAGCAGCTTCGGACAGGGACCGGCCTACGAGCAGTACTTC. Translating it yields CASSFGQGPAYEQYF. The gene calls are TRBV5-1 and TRBJ2-7; 8 positions match TRBD1. This CDR3 comprises 15 residues. J was trimmed by 2 bases and V by 2 bases; bases with no gene match: 6. Germline assignment: CDR1 SGHRS and CDR2 YFSETQ.

The chain recombines TRBV5-1 with TRBJ2-3; D may be TRBD1 or TRBD2 (5 bases each). CDR3 length equals 17 residues. The V end lost 2 bases, the J end lost 0 bases, and 16 bases lay between the germline ends. The germline V gene encodes CDR1 SGHRS and CDR2 YFSETQ. In DNA, the CDR3 is TGCGCCAGCAGCTTCATATCCAAGTGGGACAGCACAGATACGCAGTATTTT. This encodes CASSFISKWDSTDTQYF. Based on the CDR3 plus reference TRBV5-1 and TRBJ2-3, the full variable domain is KAGVTQTPRYLIKTRGQQVTLSCSPISGHRSVSWYQQTPGQGLQFLFEYFSETQRNKGNFPGRFSGRQFSNSRSEMNVSTLELGDSALYLCASSFISKWDSTDTQYFGPGTRLTVL.

This clonotype was observed a single time. The chain recombines TRBV18 with TRBJ1-1, with D perhaps TRBD1 (6 bases). The CDR3 has 14 amino acids. The germline V gene encodes CDR1 KGHSH and CDR2 LQKENI. Trimming cost V 6 bases and J 0 bases, with 11 bases left between them. CDR3 nucleotides: TGTGCCAGCTCGACGACAGGTATGAACACTGAAGCTTTCTTT. Its translation: CASSTTGMNTEAFF.

This clonotype was observed a handful of times. The chain joins TRBV5-5 to TRBJ2-7; D call uncertain. Germline assignment: CDR1 SGHKS and CDR2 YYEKEE (reference sequence). Trimming removed 0 bases at V and 6 bases at J, with 7 bases between. The CDR3 runs to 12 residues. Here the CDR3 reads CASSLAPSEQYF. CDR3 in DNA: TGTGCCAGCAGCTTGGCCCCTAGCGAGCAGTACTTC.